This TCR beta chain is drawn from a study of blood T cell repertoires in COVID-19. Across the whole study: COVID-19 samples from acute and convalescent phases originated in the United States, Italy and Spain.

Sequenced by immunoSEQ multiplex PCR; TCRdb stores in-frame clones only, minus some. The data show more than 90,000 clones, 70% to 90% seen once. This CDR3 comprises 15 residues. V trimming: 1 base; J trimming: 0 bases; junction bases outside the gene matches: 2. Germline V CDR1 and CDR2: SGHVS, FNYEAQ. Sequencing input: peripheral blood. This sequence joins TRBV7-6 and TRBJ1-1, with 7 bases lining up with TRBD1. The clonotype comes from a man aged 40-49 years with acute or convalescent COVID-19. The CDR3, as DNA: TGTGCCAGCAGCTTAGAAACAGGGGTGAACACTGAAGCTTTCTTT. Protein sequence: CASSLETGVNTEAFF.